The 25 T cell receptor beta chains given below trace back to one sample, sequenced in a study (dated by TCRdb to 2014 to 2015). The library was obtained by 5' RACE. The sequencing machine was an Illumina MiSeq. TCRdb reprocessed the public reads (quality trimming at Q25 with fastp, clone calling with MiXCR) and kept in-frame beta chains. Rows merge per CDR3 protein into single entries with the most common DNA and genes. This sample lists about 62,000 distinct CDR3 sequences; 25% to 35% were detected once. 2.3% of the sample goes to the ten largest clones. Sequenced sample: tumor-infiltrating naive CD4+ T cells sorted from the breast tumor. The cell subset or site label for this specimen denotes: naive CD4+ T cells, CD4+CD45RA+CD25-. The receptors here all came from a female donor with breast cancer.

This clonotype was seen repeatedly, ten times or more. The gene calls are TRBV12-3 or TRBV12-4 and TRBJ2-2; the match to TRBD2 covers 8 bases. CDR3 length equals 14 residues. Losses at the gene ends were 2 bases for V and 6 bases for J; bases not matched to a gene: 2. The CDR3 DNA reads as TGTGCCAGCAGTTTACGGGGGGGAGCCGGGGAGCTGTTTTTT. It yields the protein CASSLRGGAGELFF.

V and J are TRBV5-1 and TRBJ2-3; D is uncertain. Per germline, CDR1 SGHRS and CDR2 YFSETQ. Between the trimmed V and J ends, which lost 0 bases and 1 base, there was a span of 12 bases. The CDR3 contains 16 residues. The CDR3, as DNA: TGCGCCAGCAGCTTGGGTGGTGGACCCGGCACAGATACGCAGTATTTT. This codes for CASSLGGGPGTDTQYF.

The J gene is TRBJ2-7, the V gene TRBV5-1; TRBD1 is a possible D gene (5 bases). Germline V CDR1 and CDR2: SGHRS, YFSETQ. The germline V and J ends were trimmed by 4 bases and 0 bases, with 14 bases remaining between them. The CDR3 totals 15 residues. This CDR3 reads CASSPQGQISYEQYF. Here the CDR3 DNA reads TGCGCCAGCAGCCCCCAGGGCCAGATCTCCTACGAGCAGTACTTC.

This chain connects TRBV28 to TRBJ2-1; TRBD2 matches at 9 bases. Trimming took 6 bases from V and 9 from J; bases not matched to a gene: 12. The CDR3 is 15 residues long. The germline CDR1 and CDR2 sequences are MDHEN and SYDVKM. This CDR3 is CASRGGVAGEGEQFF. The CDR3 DNA reads as TGTGCCAGCAGGGGGGGGGTAGCGGGAGAAGGTGAGCAGTTCTTC.

The V call is TRBV5-1, the J call TRBJ1-1, with D perhaps matching TRBD1 (5 bases). The length of the CDR3 is 13 residues. V was clipped by 2 bases and J by 10 bases, with 15 bases between them. Germline CDR1 reads SGHRS; CDR2 reads YFSETQ. The CDR3 region is CASSFDSGGVAFF. DNA of the CDR3: TGCGCCAGCAGCTTCGACAGTGGCGGGGTAGCTTTCTTT.

This clonotype was detected a few times. The rearrangement links TRBV7-2 to TRBJ2-5; 10 bases are shared with TRBD2. The CDR3 sequence is 16 residues long. Trimming at V came to 1 base and at J to 5 bases, leaving 7 bases not matched to a gene. The germline gives CDR1 SGHTA, CDR2 FQGNSA. CDR3 coding DNA: TGTGCCAGCAGCTTAGATCCAGCGGGAGGGCCTGAGACCCAGTACTTC. It translates to CASSLDPAGGPETQYF.

This clonotype was recorded once. This clone may be a read error of a much larger clone one base away. V gene TRBV20-1 combines with J gene TRBJ2-5; D gene uncertain. The germline CDR1 and CDR2 sequences are DFQATT and SNEGSKA (reference sequence). CDR3 size: 11 residues. The CDR3 bases are TGCAGTGCTAGTAAGGAAGAGACCCAGTGCTTC. Its translation: CSASKEETQCF.

This clonotype was counted a few times. The chain combines TRBV20-1 with TRBJ2-5; TRBD1 matches 7 bases. Trimming removed 2 bases from V and 2 bases from J; junction bases left unmatched: 5. The CDR3 covers 14 residues. The germline V gene has CDR1 DFQATT and CDR2 SNEGSKA (reference sequence). CDR3 bases: TGCAGTGCTAGAACCGGGACAGCTCAAGAGACCCAGTACTTC. As protein: CSARTGTAQETQYF.

At least ten counts were recorded for this clonotype. The rearrangement joins TRBV29-1 to TRBJ2-3; D gene uncertain. The germline V gene has CDR1 SQVTM and CDR2 ANQGSEA. V was cut by 7 bases and J by 14 bases, with 16 bases left in between. There are 10 residues in the CDR3. CDR3: CSGMSDSTYF. CDR3 DNA: TGCAGCGGGATGAGCGACTCAACGTATTTT.

This clonotype came up a few times. V and J are TRBV5-1 and TRBJ2-3, with 16 bases that match TRBD2. The CDR3 loop spans 19 amino acids. Looked up from germline, CDR1 is SGHRS and CDR2 is YFSETQ. Trimming cost V 4 bases and J 2 bases; bases outside gene matches: 10. CDR3 region: CASSRGLAGGSRNTDTQYF. CDR3 DNA sequence: TGCGCCAGCAGCAGGGGACTAGCGGGGGGGTCCCGGAACACAGATACGCAGTATTTT.

The gene calls are TRBV6-1 and TRBJ1-2; D gene ambiguous. The CDR3 has 14 residues. Per the germline V gene, CDR1 is MNHNS and CDR2 is SASEGT. V was pared by 3 bases and J by 1 base, with 9 bases between. CDR3 protein: CASSDLLGNYGYTF. The CDR3 DNA reads as TGTGCCAGCAGTGATCTGCTGGGTAACTATGGCTACACCTTC.

The rearrangement uses TRBV7-3 and TRBJ2-6, with D tentatively TRBD2 (6 bases). The V and J ends lost 3 bases and 2 bases respectively, with 8 bases between them. The CDR3 covers 15 residues. Germline CDR1 reads SGHTA; CDR2 reads FQGTGA. The CDR3 DNA sequence: TGTGCCAGCAGCTTCGGAGGGGCTGGGGCCAACGTCCTGACTTTC. It codes for CASSFGGAGANVLTF.

This clonotype was recorded many times. The chain couples TRBV5-1 to TRBJ1-6; weak D call: TRBD1 (5 bases). The CDR3 is 16 residues long. The V and J ends lost 1 base and 9 bases respectively, with 17 bases between them. Per the germline V gene, CDR1 is SGHRS and CDR2 is YFSETQ. The CDR3 DNA sequence: TGCGCCAGCAGCTTGCAAGGGGCATATAACGGTTCACCCCTCCACTTT. Encoded protein: CASSLQGAYNGSPLHF.

On this clonotype: Because the CDR3 is missing its conserved closing phenylalanine or tryptophan, this is likely a read error. The V and J genes are TRBV20-1 and TRBJ1-2; D ambiguous. Germline lookup yields CDR1 DFQATT and CDR2 SNEGSKA (reference sequence). The CDR3 spans 13 residues. For the CDR3, the DNA is TGCAGCGCTAGAGATCAAGGATTCTATGGCTACACCCTC. Protein: CSARDQGFYGYTL.

This sequence joins TRBV9 and TRBJ1-1; tentative D call: TRBD1 (5 bases). The germline V gene has CDR1 SGDLS and CDR2 YYNGEE. V gave up 4 bases and J gave up 1 base, with 14 bases separating them. The CDR3 is 15 amino acids. The CDR3 DNA is TGTGCCAGCAGCCCCGGGGGGATGAGGAACACTGAAGCTTTCTTT. The encoded protein is CASSPGGMRNTEAFF.

The rearrangement links TRBV2 to TRBJ1-6; perhaps TRBD1 as D (6 bases). The germline CDR1 and CDR2 sequences are SNHLY and FYNNEI. V was trimmed by 7 bases and J by 9 bases, leaving 10 bases between them. The CDR3 has 12 residues. As DNA, the CDR3 is TGTGCCAGCAATCCAGGGGTTTCACCCCTCCACTTT. It specifies CASNPGVSPLHF.

This clonotype was observed a handful of times. The chain couples TRBV5-1 to TRBJ1-3; 7 bases align to TRBD1. The germline V gene has CDR1 SGHRS and CDR2 YFSETQ. V was pared by 1 base and J by 0 bases, with 10 bases of the junction left unmatched. This CDR3 comprises 18 residues. DNA of the CDR3: TGCGCCAGCAGCTTGAGACCCATCAGGGACAGCTCTGGAAACACCATATATTTT. Its translation: CASSLRPIRDSSGNTIYF.

In regard to this clonotype: One end of the junction varies from germline; a read error may be responsible. The chain recombines TRBV29-1 with TRBJ2-3; TRBD2 matches at 8 bases. Germline CDR1 SQVTM, CDR2 ANQGSEA. The CDR3 runs to 14 residues. The CDR3 protein is CSVLSGANTDTQYF. The CDR3 bases are TGTAGCGTTCTTAGCGGGGCCAACACAGATACGCAGTATTTT.

This rearrangement joins TRBV7-3 to TRBJ2-7; no clear D. CDR1 is SGHTA and CDR2 is FQGTGA in the germline V gene. Trimming took off 5 bases at V and 2 bases at J, with 13 bases between the two ends. The CDR3 runs to 14 residues. The CDR3 loop reads CASSEQTATYEQYF. The CDR3 DNA reads TGTGCCAGCAGCGAGCAAACAGCTACCTACGAGCAGTACTTC.

This clonotype has more than one count but fewer than ten. The rearrangement joins TRBV9 to TRBJ2-2; no clear D gene. CDR1 is SGDLS and CDR2 is YYNGEE in the germline V gene. V lost 0 bases to trimming and J lost 0 bases, with 3 bases between them. CDR3 size: 14 residues. The CDR3 loop is CASSVVSNTGELFF. Written as DNA, the CDR3 is TGTGCCAGCAGCGTAGTCTCGAACACCGGGGAGCTGTTTTTT.

This clonotype was seen more than once but under ten times. The chain carries TRBV13 and TRBJ2-3, with 10 bases lining up with TRBD2. This CDR3 has 16 residues. The germline gives CDR1 PRHDT, CDR2 FYEKMQ (reference sequence). With V trimmed by 2 bases and J by 6 bases, 8 bases remained unmatched. This chain's CDR3 is CASSLRLAGVGDTQYF. DNA for the CDR3: TGTGCCAGCAGCTTACGGCTAGCGGGAGTGGGGGATACGCAGTATTTT.

The chain links TRBV3-1 to TRBJ1-2, with D perhaps TRBD1 (5 bases). V shed 0 bases and J shed 2 bases, with 7 bases lying between them. The V gene's germline CDR1 is LGHDT and CDR2 YNNKEL (reference sequence). The CDR3 covers 14 residues. CDR3 in amino acids: CASSQEYRNYGYTF. In DNA, the CDR3 is TGTGCCAGCAGCCAAGAGTACAGGAACTATGGCTACACCTTC.

The chain recombines TRBV5-8 with TRBJ1-5, with 9 bases fitting TRBD1. J lost 0 bases, V lost 4 bases, and 5 bases had no gene match. Germline V CDR1 and CDR2: SGHTS, YDEGEE. The CDR3 contains 16 residues. The CDR3 region is CASSRGQGFSNQPQHF. The CDR3 DNA is TGTGCCAGCAGCAGGGGACAGGGTTTTAGCAATCAGCCCCAGCATTTT.

This clonotype has ten or more counts. The chain has TRBV7-2 and TRBJ2-7; unclear D gene. The CDR3 extends over 15 amino acids. Germline V lookup: CDR1 SGHTA, CDR2 FQGNSA. V lost 5 bases to trimming and J lost 1 base, with 15 bases between them. The CDR3 reads CASSPSNLFSYEQYF. CDR3 in DNA: TGTGCCAGCAGCCCTAGTAACCTGTTTTCCTACGAGCAGTACTTC.

This clonotype appeared a few times. The chain combines TRBV4-1 with TRBJ2-1; D may be TRBD2 (5 bases). V was pared by 1 base and J by 2 bases, with 12 bases between. CDR3 length: 16 amino acids. CDR1 MGHRA and CDR2 YSYEKL come from the germline V gene. CDR3: CASSQGGGLTYNEQFF. Here the CDR3 DNA reads TGCGCCAGCAGCCAAGGTGGCGGACTTACCTACAATGAGCAGTTCTTC.